This is a list of T cell receptor beta chains from one sample in a study of T cells in Graves' hyperthyroidism and ophthalmopathy. MiXCR was run by TCRdb on the multiplex PCR reads, yielding one entry per CDR3 protein. The sample shows over 700,000 distinct CDR3 sequences, 35% to 45% of them seen only once. Input material: blood. The receptor set was obtained from a man aged 18 to 30 with Graves' hyperthyroidism. CDR3s include the opening cysteine and the closing phenylalanine or tryptophan. D genes are given only for firm matches. Expanded clones are given a class, and other clones once, few, many or no size at all.

CDR3nt: TGTGCCAGCACCCCTTCTTCAGCGGGAGGTCACACCGGGGAGCTGTTTTTT; CDR3aa: CASTPSSAGGHTGELFF; abundance: -; v_gene: TRBV7-9; j_gene: TRBJ2-2; d_gene: TRBD2
CDR3nt: TGTGCCAGCAGCGTAGGAGCGGGGGCAGGTCAGCCCCAGCATTTT; CDR3aa: CASSVGAGAGQPQHF; abundance: many; v_gene: TRBV9; j_gene: TRBJ1-5; d_gene: -
CDR3nt: TGTGCCAGCAGGACTACAGGGTTAAACACTGAAGCTTTCTTT; CDR3aa: CASRTTGLNTEAFF; abundance: many; v_gene: TRBV2; j_gene: TRBJ1-1; d_gene: -
CDR3nt: TGCAGTGCTAGAGTTGACGGGGGGGCCCCGGAGACCCAGTACTTC; CDR3aa: CSARVDGGAPETQYF; abundance: few; v_gene: TRBV20-1; j_gene: TRBJ2-5; d_gene: TRBD2
CDR3nt: TGTGCCATCGTGGAAAGGCTGGTGGAGACCCAGTACTTC; CDR3aa: CAIVERLVETQYF; abundance: -; v_gene: TRBV25-1; j_gene: TRBJ2-5; d_gene: -
CDR3nt: TGTGCCAGTAGTATGGTGAGGGGAGAGACCCAGCATTTT; CDR3aa: CASSMVRGETQHF; abundance: -; v_gene: TRBV19; j_gene: TRBJ1-5; d_gene: -
CDR3nt: TGTGCCAGCAGCCCACTGCCGGGACAGGGGGTTTACGAGCAGTACTTC; CDR3aa: CASSPLPGQGVYEQYF; abundance: -; v_gene: TRBV5-6; j_gene: TRBJ2-7; d_gene: TRBD1
CDR3nt: TGTGCTCACACCACAGGGGTAGACTACGAGCAGTACTTC; CDR3aa: CAHTTGVDYEQYF; abundance: -; v_gene: TRBV25-1; j_gene: TRBJ2-7; d_gene: TRBD1
CDR3nt: TGTGCCAGCAGCCCTATCAAGCAGGGCCGTGGCTACACCTTC; CDR3aa: CASSPIKQGRGYTF; abundance: few; v_gene: TRBV7-9; j_gene: TRBJ1-2; d_gene: -
CDR3nt: TGCAGCGTTGAACCGCAGGGGGCTGGCACCGGGGAGCTGTTTTTT; CDR3aa: CSVEPQGAGTGELFF; abundance: -; v_gene: TRBV29-1; j_gene: TRBJ2-2; d_gene: TRBD1
CDR3nt: TGTGCCAGCGGTAGGGGGTTCGCTGAAGCTTTCTTT; CDR3aa: CASGRGFAEAFF; abundance: few; v_gene: TRBV11-3; j_gene: TRBJ1-1; d_gene: -